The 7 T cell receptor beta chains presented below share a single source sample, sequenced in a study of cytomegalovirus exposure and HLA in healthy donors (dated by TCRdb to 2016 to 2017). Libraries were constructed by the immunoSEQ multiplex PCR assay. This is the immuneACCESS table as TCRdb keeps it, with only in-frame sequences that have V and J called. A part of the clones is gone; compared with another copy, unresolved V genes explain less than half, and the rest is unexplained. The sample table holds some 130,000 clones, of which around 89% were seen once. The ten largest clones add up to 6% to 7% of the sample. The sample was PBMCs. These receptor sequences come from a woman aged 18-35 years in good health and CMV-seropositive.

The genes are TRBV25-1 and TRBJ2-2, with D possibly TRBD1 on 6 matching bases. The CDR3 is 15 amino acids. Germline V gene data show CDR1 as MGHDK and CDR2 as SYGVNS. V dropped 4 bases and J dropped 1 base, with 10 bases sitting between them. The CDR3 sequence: CASSGTGWNTGELFF. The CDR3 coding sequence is TGTGCCAGCAGTGGTACAGGGTGGAACACCGGGGAGCTGTTTTTT. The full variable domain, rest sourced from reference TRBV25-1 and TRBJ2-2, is EADIYQTPRYLVIGTGKKITLECSQTMGHDKMYWYQQDPGMELHLIHYSYGVNSTEKGDLSSESTVSRIRTEHFPLTLESARPSHTSQYLCASSGTGWNTGELFFGEGSRLTVL.

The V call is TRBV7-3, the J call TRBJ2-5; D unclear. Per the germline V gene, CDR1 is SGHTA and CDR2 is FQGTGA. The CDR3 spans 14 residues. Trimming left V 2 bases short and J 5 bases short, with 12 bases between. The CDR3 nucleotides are TGTGCCAGCAGCTTATCCTCCCAGGCCGAGACCCAGTACTTC. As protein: CASSLSSQAETQYF. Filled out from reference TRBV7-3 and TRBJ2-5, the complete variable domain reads GAGVSQTPSNKVTEKGKYVELRCDPISGHTALYWYRQSLGQGPEFLIYFQGTGAADDSGLPNDRFFAVRPEGSVSTLKIQRTERGDSAVYLCASSLSSQAETQYFGPGTRLLVL.

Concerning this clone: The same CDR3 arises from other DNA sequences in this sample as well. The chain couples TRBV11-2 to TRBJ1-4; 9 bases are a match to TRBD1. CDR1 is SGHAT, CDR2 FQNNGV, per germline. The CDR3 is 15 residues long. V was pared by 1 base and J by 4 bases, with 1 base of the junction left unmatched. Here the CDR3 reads CASSLGDRDNEKLFF. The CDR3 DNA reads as TGTGCCAGCAGCTTAGGGGACAGGGATAATGAAAAACTGTTTTTT.

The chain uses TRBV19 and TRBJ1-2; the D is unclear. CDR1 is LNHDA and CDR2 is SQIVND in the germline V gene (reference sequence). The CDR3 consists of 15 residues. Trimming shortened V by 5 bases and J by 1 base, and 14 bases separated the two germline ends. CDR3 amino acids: CASSERAQLNYGYTF. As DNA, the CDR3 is TGTGCCAGTAGTGAGCGGGCCCAACTTAACTATGGCTACACCTTC.

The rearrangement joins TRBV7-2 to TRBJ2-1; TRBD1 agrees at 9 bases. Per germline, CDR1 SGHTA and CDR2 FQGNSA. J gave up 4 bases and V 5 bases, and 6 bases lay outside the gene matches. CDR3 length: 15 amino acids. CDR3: CASSADRGGYNEQFF. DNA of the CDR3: TGTGCCAGCAGCGCTGACAGGGGGGGGTACAATGAGCAGTTCTTC.

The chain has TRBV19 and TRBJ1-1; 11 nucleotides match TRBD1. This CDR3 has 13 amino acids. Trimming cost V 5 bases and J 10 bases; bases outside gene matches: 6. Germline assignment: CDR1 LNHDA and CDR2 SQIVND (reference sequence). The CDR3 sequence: CASSRRGQGVAFF. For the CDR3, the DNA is TGTGCCAGTAGTCGCCGGGGACAGGGGGTAGCTTTCTTT.

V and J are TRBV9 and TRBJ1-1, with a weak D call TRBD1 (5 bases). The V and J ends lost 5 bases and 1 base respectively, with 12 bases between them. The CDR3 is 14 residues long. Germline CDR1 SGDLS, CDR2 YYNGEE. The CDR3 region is CASSTGPRNTEAFF. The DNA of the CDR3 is TGTGCCAGCAGTACAGGCCCTAGGAACACTGAAGCTTTCTTT.